This TCR beta chain comes out of a study of blood T cell repertoires in COVID-19. For the study at large: T cells, B-cell-depleted T cells, or PBMCs supplied cDNA or gDNA.

Assay used: immunoSEQ multiplex PCR; TCRdb lists only in-frame clones, some missing. The top ten clones hold roughly a sixth of a sample with roughly 170,000 clones, approximately 80% of them seen once. Trimming stripped 4 bases from V and 3 bases from J, with 10 bases between. This CDR3 has 13 residues. The material sequenced was PBMCs or T cells enriched from blood (not recorded which). The rearrangement uses TRBV12-3 or TRBV12-4 and TRBJ2-7; D remains ambiguous. This TCR derives from a woman in her forties or fifties who had recovered from COVID-19. For the CDR3, the DNA is TGTGCCAGCAGTTATACAGCTATCTACGAGCAGTACTTC. It is translated as CASSYTAIYEQYF.